These 2 T cell receptor beta chains originate from one sample sequenced in a study of shared T cell receptors in the human thymus. TCRdb's copy holds only in-frame clones and misses some; the assay was immunoSEQ multiplex PCR. This table holds 540,000 or so clones, more than 75% found once. The same specimen was also included in a second study, on human thymus T cells.

The sequenced sample was thymocytes. Receptors originate from a boy less than two years old with a congenital heart defect.

The chain uses TRBV5-6 and TRBJ2-7; 10 bases align to TRBD1. The CDR3 consists of 15 residues. Germline V gives CDR1 SGHDT, CDR2 YYEEEE. The V gene end was trimmed by 4 bases and the J gene end by 2 bases; junction bases not matched to a gene: 6. CDR3 DNA: TGTGCCAGCAGCCGCCGGGACAGGGGAGCCTACGAGCAGTACTTC. Encoded protein: CASSRRDRGAYEQYF.

The J gene is TRBJ2-1, the V gene TRBV25-1; 7 nucleotides align to TRBD1. CDR1 is MGHDK and CDR2 is SYGVNS in the germline V gene. J was trimmed by 8 bases and V by 6 bases; bases with no gene match: 10. This CDR3 has 14 amino acids. CDR3: CASRPDRAGDEQFF. The CDR3 nucleotides are TGTGCCAGCAGGCCCGACAGGGCCGGGGATGAGCAGTTCTTC. Combining the CDR3 with reference TRBV25-1 and TRBJ2-1 gives the whole variable domain EADIYQTPRYLVIGTGKKITLECSQTMGHDKMYWYQQDPGMELHLIHYSYGVNSTEKGDLSSESTVSRIRTEHFPLTLESARPSHTSQYLCASRPDRAGDEQFFGPGTRLTVL.